These T cell receptor beta chains were read from a single sample in a study of blood T cell repertoires in COVID-19. TCRdb's copy holds only in-frame clones and misses some; the assay was immunoSEQ multiplex PCR. The table includes roughly 260,000 clones, roughly 90% detected once. The source material was peripheral blood. Receptors were obtained from a woman in her forties or fifties who had recovered from COVID-19. Both conserved end residues are part of each CDR3. D genes are given only for firm matches. Not every row has a clone size; where given, it reads once, few, many or a size class.

TGTGCCAGCAGCGGCGGCTGGTCTAGGGGGACCGGGGAGCTGTTTTTT CASSGGWSRGTGELFF TRBV5-8 - TRBJ2-2 -
TGTGCCAGCAGCCAGCGGACTGGCGGGGGTGGCGGGGAGCTGTTTTTT CASSQRTGGGGGELFF TRBV4-2 - TRBJ2-2 TRBD2
TGTGCCAGTAGAAGCGGGGCGACCCAGTACTTC CASRSGATQYF TRBV4-2 - TRBJ2-5 TRBD2
TGCGCCACCCCTATGAATAGCGGGAGTTCCTCCTACAATGAGCAGTTCTTC CATPMNSGSSSYNEQFF TRBV10-1 - TRBJ2-1 TRBD2
TGTGCCAGCGCGGACAGGGGACGGGTAAATGAAAAACTGTTTTTT CASADRGRVNEKLFF TRBV2 few TRBJ1-4 TRBD1
TGTGCCTGGAGTGTAGGAGGGGTTAGCAATCAGCCCCAGCATTTT CAWSVGGVSNQPQHF TRBV30 - TRBJ1-5 -
TGTGCCAGCAGCTTAGCTGGCCTAGCGGGAGGAGAGACCCAGTACTTC CASSLAGLAGGETQYF TRBV7-9 - TRBJ2-5 TRBD2
TGCGCCAGCAGCTTACAGGGGGCCTATGGCTACACCTTC CASSLQGAYGYTF TRBV5-1 - TRBJ1-2 TRBD1
TGTGCCAGCAGCTTAGAGTTTAGCCGCACAGATACGCAGTATTTT CASSLEFSRTDTQYF TRBV7-8 - TRBJ2-3 -
TGCGCCAGCAGCTTGGGGTTAGCGGGAGGGCCCAATGAGCAGTTCTTC CASSLGLAGGPNEQFF TRBV5-1 - TRBJ2-1 TRBD2
TGCGCCAGCAGCTTGTTCGGGAACACTGAAGCTTTCTTT CASSLFGNTEAFF TRBV5-1 few TRBJ1-1 -
TGCAGCGTTGTAAGGATTCGGGGTGAAAAACTGTTTTTT CSVVRIRGEKLFF TRBV29-1 - TRBJ1-4 -
TGCGCCAGCAGATCGGAGGGGCCTGGAAACACCATATATTTT CASRSEGPGNTIYF TRBV5-1 - TRBJ1-3 -
TGTGCCAGCAGCTACGACAGGGAGACCACTGAAGCTTTCTTT CASSYDRETTEAFF TRBV4-2 - TRBJ1-1 TRBD1
TGCAGCGTTCCCAGGACAGGGTCGACAGATACGCAGTATTTT CSVPRTGSTDTQYF TRBV29-1 - TRBJ2-3 TRBD1